The clone carrying this T cell receptor beta chain was detected only a few times. Its specificity is not known. V was pared by 7 bases and J by 0 bases, with 8 bases of the junction left unmatched. The CDR3 length is 17 residues. Germline CDR1 and CDR2: LNHDA and SQIVND (reference sequence). The sample comes from a study of OX40 agonist ivuxolimab in advanced cancers. Study details: Patients in the trial were receiving intravenous ivuxolimab every 2 weeks, at doses of 0.01 to 10 mg/kg.

Samples of blood were obtained at baseline, on cycle 4 day 1, and on cycle 7 day 1. The assay was immunoSEQ multiplex PCR, and TCRdb's table has in-frame clones only and misses some. The repertoire holds roughly 62,000 clones, 70% to 90% seen once, with about 0.95% in the top ten. General study results and limits: Expanded peripheral T cell antigen specificity was not determined. CD8+ T cells were the subset that, on average, had more expanded clones than CD4+.

This receptor was obtained from an adult with an advanced solid tumor such as melanoma, head and neck, liver or kidney cancer. The sample in question was CD4+ or CD8+ T cells sorted from blood, obtained in a trial of the OX40 agonist ivuxolimab. The J gene is TRBJ1-3, the V gene TRBV19; 11 bases fit TRBD1. The chain's CDR3 is CASTPVGTGGSGNTIYF. CDR3 DNA sequence: TGTGCCAGTACCCCAGTGGGGACAGGGGGCTCTGGAAACACCATATATTTT.